The 20 T cell receptor beta chains in this list originate from one sample, sequenced in a study of T cells in Graves' hyperthyroidism and ophthalmopathy. The TCR beta CDR3 regions underwent amplification using RNA transcripts as the source. When the TCR CDR3 underwent first-round RT-PCR, the HTBI primer set was used. One entry per CDR3 protein results from TCRdb running MiXCR on the multiplex PCR reads. The table includes hundreds of thousands of distinct CDR3 sequences, roughly 37% detected once. Source material: blood. These receptors were collected from a man aged 18 to 29 with Graves' hyperthyroidism.

CDR3 DNA: TGTGCCAGCAGCCGGAGACTAGCGGGGGCCTACGAGCAGTACTTC. This codes for CASSRRLAGAYEQYF. The chain recombines TRBV7-9 with TRBJ2-7, with 12 bases fitting TRBD2. The length of the CDR3 is 15 residues. Looked up from germline, CDR1 is SEHNR and CDR2 is FQNEAQ (reference sequence). The V segment lost 5 bases and the J segment 2 bases; nucleotides outside the gene matches: 4.

The chain carries TRBV6-5 and TRBJ2-5, with 10 bases identical to TRBD2. V lost 0 bases, J lost 5 bases, and 6 bases stayed unmatched. CDR3 length equals 16 residues. CDR1 is MNHEY and CDR2 is SVGAGI in the germline V gene. The CDR3 DNA reads as TGTGCCAGCAGTTACTCTGCTAGCGGGGGCCTTGAGACCCAGTACTTC. Translated: CASSYSASGGLETQYF.

The sample holds many counts of this clonotype. This rearrangement joins TRBV7-2 to TRBJ1-5; no firm D call. CDR3 length equals 14 residues. The V and J ends lost 3 bases and 9 bases respectively, with 15 bases between them. Per germline, CDR1 SGHTA and CDR2 FQGNSA. Written as DNA, the CDR3 is TGTGCCAGCAGCTTCAGCCTAACGGTTTTGCCCCAGCATTTT. Its translation is CASSFSLTVLPQHF.

This chain joins TRBV6-5 and TRBJ2-7; 8 nucleotides line up with TRBD2. Unmatched junction bases numbered 9, after V lost 4 bases and J lost 10 bases. The V gene's germline CDR1 is MNHEY and CDR2 SVGAGI. This CDR3 region has 13 residues. The CDR3 loop reads CASSSNGLAAQYF. CDR3 DNA: TGTGCCAGCAGTTCCAATGGACTAGCCGCTCAGTACTTC.

The chain has TRBV7-6 and TRBJ2-5; 9 nucleotides align to TRBD1. The CDR3 has 15 amino acids. Germline V gives CDR1 SGHVS, CDR2 FNYEAQ. Unmatched junction bases numbered 7, after V lost 4 bases and J lost 4 bases. The CDR3 DNA is TGTGCCAGCAGCTCTCACGGACAGGGGCCAGAGACCCAGTACTTC. It encodes CASSSHGQGPETQYF.

This clonotype was detected a few times. This chain uses TRBV6-6 with TRBJ1-5, with TRBD1 matching over 7 bases. Losses at the gene ends were 0 bases for V and 7 bases for J; bases not matched to a gene: 6. Germline CDR1 and CDR2: MNHNY and SVGAGI (reference sequence). The CDR3 is made up of 15 amino acids. CDR3 amino acids: CASSYSDRVKQPQHF. CDR3 DNA: TGTGCCAGCAGTTACTCTGACAGGGTAAAGCAGCCCCAGCATTTT.

J is TRBJ1-4 and V is TRBV20-1; 9 nucleotides match TRBD1. V lost 1 base to trimming and J lost 2 bases; unmatched junction nucleotides: 5. The CDR3 covers 16 residues. Per germline, CDR1 DFQATT and CDR2 SNEGSKA (reference sequence). The DNA for the CDR3 is TGCAGTGCTAGAGTGCTTACAGGGGGCACTAATGAAAAACTGTTTTTT. Translated: CSARVLTGGTNEKLFF.

Comment on this clonotype: A junction end diverges from the germline sequence, so it may reflect a read error. The V gene is TRBV7-9, the J gene TRBJ1-6, with D perhaps matching TRBD1 (6 bases). From germline, CDR1 is SEHNR and CDR2 FQNEAQ (reference sequence). The CDR3 spans 14 residues. This CDR3 is CASSHPDRNSPLHF. As DNA, the CDR3 is TGCGCCAGCAGCCACCCAGACAGGAATTCACCCCTCCACTTT.

The genes are TRBV2 and TRBJ1-4; tentatively, D is TRBD1 (6 bases). The germline CDR1 and CDR2 sequences are SNHLY and FYNNEI. The CDR3 sequence is 11 residues long. The V gene lost 7 bases and the J gene lost 8 bases, with 8 bases spanning the gap. CDR3 bases: TGTGCCAGCACTGGGGGCGAAAAACTGTTTTTT. Its protein product is CASTGGEKLFF.

The chain combines TRBV28 with TRBJ1-1; D possibly corresponds to TRBD1 (6 bases). The germline V gene encodes CDR1 MDHEN and CDR2 SYDVKM. This CDR3 has 11 residues. V was pared by 7 bases and J by 10 bases, with 13 bases between. The DNA for the CDR3 is TGTGCCAGCATCATTCAGGGGACAGCTTTCTTT. Protein sequence: CASIIQGTAFF.

This clonotype was observed a few times. V and J are TRBV20-1 and TRBJ1-1; D gene ambiguous. The CDR3 loop spans 12 amino acids. V was trimmed by 4 bases and J by 7 bases, leaving 13 bases between them. CDR1 and CDR2 from the germline V gene are DFQATT and SNEGSKA (reference sequence). DNA for the CDR3: TGCAGTGCTATGGCCAGTCCGGTTGAAGCTTTCTTT. Residues: CSAMASPVEAFF.

This clonotype was seen ten or more times. This chain uses TRBV2 with TRBJ1-1; D gene ambiguous. CDR3 length: 14 amino acids. The germline V gene has CDR1 SNHLY and CDR2 FYNNEI. The V end lost 1 base, the J end lost 1 base, and 7 bases lay between the germline ends. The chain's CDR3 is CASSEGPGNTEAFF. For the CDR3, the DNA is TGTGCCAGCAGTGAAGGGCCGGGGAACACTGAAGCTTTCTTT.

This clonotype has ten or more counts. The chain links TRBV11-2 to TRBJ2-7; D possibly corresponds to TRBD1 (6 bases). The CDR3 is 14 amino acids. Germline-derived CDR1 and CDR2 are SGHAT and FQNNGV. Trimming left V 2 bases short and J 7 bases short, with 15 bases between. CDR3: CASSLRQEENEQYF. The DNA for the CDR3 is TGTGCCAGCAGCTTAAGACAGGAGGAGAATGAGCAGTACTTC.

Notes on this clonotype: A read error may produce the germline difference seen at one junction end. The chain joins TRBV7-8 to TRBJ1-5; TRBD1 might be the D (5 bases). Germline-derived CDR1 and CDR2 are SGHVS and FQNEAQ. The CDR3 sequence is 16 residues long. CDR3 loop: CASSLADNYSNQPQHF. For the CDR3, the DNA is TGTGCCAGCAGTTTAGCGGACAATTATAGCAATCAGCCCCAGCATTTT.

This clonotype has a count of ten or more. This rearrangement joins TRBV4-1 to TRBJ1-5; D is unclear. V dropped 0 bases and J dropped 3 bases, with 9 bases sitting between them. The CDR3 sequence is 15 residues long. In germline, CDR1 is MGHRA, CDR2 YSYEKL. The CDR3 here is CASSQDTGLNQPQHF. In DNA, the CDR3 is TGCGCCAGCAGCCAAGACACGGGTCTCAATCAGCCCCAGCATTTT.

Many counts were recorded for this clonotype. V usage is TRBV19 and J usage is TRBJ1-2; 9 bases fit TRBD1. Germline V gene lookup returns CDR1 LNHDA and CDR2 SQIVND (reference sequence). The CDR3 sequence is 14 residues long. Germline trimming cut 3 bases from V and 2 bases from J; bases unmatched to any gene: 1. DNA of the CDR3: TGTGCCAGTAGTATGGGACAGGGAAACTATGGCTACACCTTC. Translating it yields CASSMGQGNYGYTF.

This clonotype has a handful of counts. J is TRBJ2-2 and V is TRBV12-3 or TRBV12-4; unclear D gene. This CDR3 comprises 13 residues. The V gene lost 3 bases and the J gene lost 4 bases, with 6 bases spanning the gap. CDR3 coding DNA: TGTGCCAGCAGTTTCACACCCACCGGGGAGCTGTTTTTT. As protein: CASSFTPTGELFF.

V and J are TRBV29-1 and TRBJ1-2; D uncertain. This CDR3 has 11 residues. Germline assignment: CDR1 SQVTM and CDR2 ANQGSEA. V lost 1 base and J lost 6, with 6 bases in between. CDR3 in amino acids: CSVEGADGYTF. CDR3 nucleotide sequence: TGCAGCGTTGAAGGGGCCGATGGCTACACCTTC. Full variable domain (rest looked up from reference TRBV29-1 and TRBJ1-2): SAVISQKPSRDICQRGTSLTIQCQVDSQVTMMFWYRQQPGQSLTLIATANQGSEATYESGFVIDKFPISRPNLTFSTLTVSNMSPEDSSIYLCSVEGADGYTFGSGTRLTVV.

There are a few counts of this clonotype. The rearrangement uses TRBV5-4 and TRBJ1-3, with D hard to call. Germline loops: CDR1 SGHNT, CDR2 YYREEE (reference sequence). CDR3 length equals 14 residues. Trimming shortened V by 2 bases and J by 2 bases, and 8 bases separated the two germline ends. The CDR3 region is CASSFRSPGNTIYF. CDR3 nucleotides: TGTGCCAGCAGCTTCCGTTCCCCTGGAAACACCATATATTTT. Filled out from reference TRBV5-4 and TRBJ1-3, the complete variable domain reads ETGVTQSPTHLIKTRGQQVTLRCSSQSGHNTVSWYQQALGQGPQFIFQYYREEENGRGNFPPRFSGLQFPNYSSELNVNALELDDSALYLCASSFRSPGNTIYFGEGSWLTVV.

This clonotype has more than one count but fewer than ten. The CDR3 region is CASGLVNSIQETQYF. Here the CDR3 DNA reads TGTGCTAGTGGTTTGGTAAACTCTATCCAAGAGACCCAGTACTTC. The chain joins TRBV12-5 to TRBJ2-5; D is ambiguous. Germline assignment: CDR1 LGHNT and CDR2 FRNRAP. The V end was cut by 0 bases, the J end by 1 base, with 9 bases between. The CDR3 spans 15 residues.